The present T cell receptor (beta chain) was sequenced within a study of graft-versus-host responses after intestinal transplantation. Whole-study findings and limits: Detected in recipient marrow were GvH clones, some of which were first observed in ileum or blood. GvH clone levels peaked in circulation, and this peak was associated with early post-transplant HvG declines.

Profiled with immunoSEQ multiplex PCR; TCRdb holds only in-frame clones, not every one. The sample lists around 20,000 clones; approximately 80% were seen once. As concerns this clone: What it binds is unknown.

The TCR originated in a human patient who received an intestinal transplant, so some T cells may come from the graft donor. This material consisted of PBMCs, taken 14 days after transplant.

The CDR3 reads CASSFYGGSSYEQYF. DNA of the CDR3: TGTGCCAGCAGCTTTTACGGAGGGAGTTCCTACGAGCAGTACTTC. The V gene is TRBV5-4, the J gene TRBJ2-7; a possible D gene is TRBD2 (6 bases). V lost 2 bases, J lost 1 base, and 13 bases lay in between. Germline CDR1 SGHNT, CDR2 YYREEE (reference sequence). CDR3 length: 15 amino acids.